The 9 T cell receptor beta chains below were found in one sample sequenced in a study of prognosis after radiotherapy for stage I lung cancer. Researchers used two-round multiplex PCR to amplify TCR beta CDR3 starting from genomic DNA. Every TRBV and TRBJ gene had its own specific primer in first-round PCR. Each CDR3 protein gets one entry after TCRdb re-called the multiplex PCR reads with MiXCR. The sample lists some 56,000 distinct CDR3 sequences, approximately 25% occurring once. The sample was PBMCs, taken before or after stereotactic body radiation therapy (not recorded which). The source of these receptors is a donor aged 50 or older with non-small cell lung cancer.

In the case of this clonotype: This could be a read error, since a much larger clone is one nucleotide away. The chain combines TRBV11-1 with TRBJ2-5; no definite D call. Germline assignment: CDR1 SGHAT and CDR2 FQDESV (reference sequence). The CDR3 is 12 amino acids. Trimming took 7 bases from V and 4 from J, leaving 10 bases between them. The CDR3 DNA is TGTGCCAGCACCACGGATGGAGAGACCCAGTACTTC. Translation gives CASTTDGETQYF. Drawing the rest from reference TRBV11-1 and TRBJ2-5, the complete variable domain is EAEVAQSPRYKITEKSQAVAFWCDPISGHATLYWYRQILGQGPELLVQFQDESVVDDSQLPKDRFSAERLKGVDSTLKIQPAELGDSAMYLCASTTDGETQYFGPGTRLLVL.

This clonotype turned up a few times. The chain joins TRBV18 to TRBJ1-1; the match to TRBD1 covers 7 bases. The CDR3 is 14 amino acids. Germline V gene sequence: CDR1 KGHSH, CDR2 LQKENI. Losses at the gene ends were 5 bases for V and 7 bases for J; bases not matched to a gene: 10. CDR3 nucleotide sequence: TGTGCCAGCTCAGAAAGGACAGGCCCAAGTGAAGCTTTCTTT. This codes for CASSERTGPSEAFF.

This clonotype was seen at least ten times. The chain links TRBV2 to TRBJ1-5, with TRBD1 identical over 7 bases. Germline V gene lookup returns CDR1 SNHLY and CDR2 FYNNEI. The CDR3 has 16 amino acids. Trimming removed 4 bases from V and 0 bases from J; junction bases left unmatched: 6. The CDR3 loop reads CASSATGTVSNQPQHF. In nucleotides, the CDR3 is TGTGCCAGCAGTGCCACCGGGACAGTTAGCAATCAGCCCCAGCATTTT.

Many counts were recorded for this clonotype. This chain uses TRBV15 with TRBJ2-7; no firm D call. The germline V gene encodes CDR1 LNHNV and CDR2 YYDKDF (reference sequence). There are 14 residues in the CDR3. V was trimmed by 0 bases and J by 6 bases, leaving 12 bases between them. CDR3 bases: TGTGCCACCAGCAGAGATTCCGGGTGGGTCGAGCAGTACTTC. It translates to CATSRDSGWVEQYF.

This clonotype was observed at least ten times. V is TRBV14 and J is TRBJ1-6; the D is unclear. In germline, CDR1 is SGHDN, CDR2 FVKESK. Trimming removed 4 bases from V and 4 bases from J, with 11 bases in between. This CDR3 has 15 amino acids. CDR3 loop: CASSRKHSYNSPLHF. CDR3 bases: TGTGCCAGCAGCCGCAAGCATAGTTATAATTCACCCCTCCACTTT. Full variable domain (outside the CDR3, taken from reference TRBV14 and TRBJ1-6): EAGVTQFPSHSVIEKGQTVTLRCDPISGHDNLYWYRRVMGKEIKFLLHFVKESKQDESGMPNNRFLAERTGGTYSTLKVQPAELEDSGVYFCASSRKHSYNSPLHFGNGTRLTVT.

This clonotype was counted many times. The chain employs TRBV5-1 and TRBJ2-5, with unresolved D. Germline V gives CDR1 SGHRS, CDR2 YFSETQ. Trimming stripped 1 base from V and 1 base from J, with 8 bases between. This CDR3 region has 14 residues. DNA for the CDR3: TGCGCCAGCAGCTTGACGGTGGGCCAAGAGACCCAGTACTTC. It encodes CASSLTVGQETQYF.

About this clonotype: This sequence may be a read error, since a much larger clone differs from it by one base. The genes are TRBV19 and TRBJ2-3; 8 bases match TRBD2. The CDR3 covers 16 residues. From germline, CDR1 is LNHDA and CDR2 SQIVND (reference sequence). The CDR3 spells CASRTTRGGYTYTQYF. The CDR3 DNA reads as TGTGCCAGTAGAACAACTCGGGGGGGCTACACATATACGCAGTATTTT.

This clonotype has a count of ten or more. The rearrangement links TRBV16 to TRBJ2-1; TRBD1 might be the D (7 bases). Trimming cost V 3 bases and J 6 bases, with 12 bases left between them. CDR3 length: 14 amino acids. The germline V gene has CDR1 KGHSY and CDR2 FQNENV. The CDR3 loop is CASSQRQGGNEQFF. For the CDR3, the DNA is TGTGCCAGCAGCCAGCGGCAGGGGGGCAATGAGCAGTTCTTC.

The chain links TRBV7-9 to TRBJ2-7; D is undetermined. Per the germline V gene, CDR1 is SEHNR and CDR2 is FQNEAQ (reference sequence). Trimming removed 4 bases at V and 4 bases at J, with 14 bases between. This CDR3 comprises 14 residues. The CDR3 loop reads CASSSGPSRYEQYF. CDR3 in DNA: TGTGCCAGCAGCTCCGGACCTAGTAGATACGAGCAGTACTTC.